What follows are 20 T cell receptor beta chains derived from one specimen sequenced in a study of spatial heterogeneity in lung cancer. TCRdb re-called the 5' RACE reads through MiXCR, storing one row per CDR3 protein. The repertoire has about 38,000 distinct CDR3 sequences, 6% to 8% of them found once; the top ten carry 28%. Time point given: sample taken at primary tumor resection. Whole RNA, isolated from tumor, nontumor lung or frozen PBMC, was sequenced without prior sorting. Sequenced here: PBMCs, sampled at surgery. The receptors come from a male donor with early-stage non-small cell lung cancer.

This clonotype was found many times. The V gene is TRBV2, the J gene TRBJ2-2, with 7 nucleotides matching TRBD1. Trimming at V came to 5 bases and at J to 5 bases, leaving 2 bases not matched to a gene. There are 13 residues in the CDR3. Germline assignment: CDR1 SNHLY and CDR2 FYNNEI. The CDR3 DNA is TGTGCCAGCAGTCGACAGGGAACCGGGGAGCTGTTTTTT. It codes for CASSRQGTGELFF. Complete variable domain (other parts from reference TRBV2 and TRBJ2-2): EPEVTQTPSHQVTQMGQEVILRCVPISNHLYFYWYRQILGQKVEFLVSFYNNEISEKSEIFDDQFSVERPDGSNFTLKIRSTKLEDSAMYFCASSRQGTGELFFGEGSRLTVL.

The chain employs TRBV7-2 and TRBJ2-1; 9 bases match TRBD2. V trimming: 5 bases; J trimming: 5 bases; junction bases outside the gene matches: 10. The germline V gene encodes CDR1 SGHTA and CDR2 FQGNSA. The CDR3 is made up of 16 amino acids. Here the CDR3 DNA reads TGTGCCAGCAGCCGTGGGGCTAGCGGGGCAAACAATGAGCAGTTCTTC. This sequence encodes CASSRGASGANNEQFF.

The chain is built from TRBV19 and TRBJ2-2, with TRBD2 matching 13 bases. CDR3 length: 19 amino acids. Germline assignment: CDR1 LNHDA and CDR2 SQIVND (reference sequence). The V and J ends lost 6 bases and 0 bases, in that order; junction bases with no gene match: 10. The CDR3: CASRDTGTSGVSNTGELFF. The CDR3 bases are TGTGCCAGTAGGGACACCGGGACTAGCGGGGTGTCGAACACCGGGGAGCTGTTTTTT.

Ten or more counts support this clonotype. The V call is TRBV7-6, the J call TRBJ1-6, with D possibly being TRBD1 (6 bases). V was clipped by 1 base and J by 8 bases, with 12 bases between them. Per germline, CDR1 SGHVS and CDR2 FNYEAQ. The CDR3 is 15 amino acids. CDR3 protein: CASSLDVRGDSPLHF. Here the CDR3 DNA reads TGTGCCAGCAGCTTAGACGTCAGGGGTGATTCACCCCTCCACTTT.

This clonotype was picked up many times. The chain recombines TRBV12-3 or TRBV12-4 with TRBJ2-7; tentative D call: TRBD2 (6 bases). Between the trimmed V and J ends, which lost 1 base and 6 bases, there was a span of 10 bases. This CDR3 is built from 13 residues. Here the CDR3 reads CASSLGREREQYV. The CDR3, as DNA: TGTGCCAGCAGTTTAGGGAGGGAGCGCGAGCAGTACGTC.

This clonotype was observed many times. DNA for the CDR3: TGTGCCAGCAGTTCCGGACAGTACAATGAGCAGTTCTTC. Amino acid sequence: CASSSGQYNEQFF. The genes are TRBV2 and TRBJ2-1; tentative D call: TRBD1 (6 bases). Germline V gene sequence: CDR1 SNHLY, CDR2 FYNNEI. V was trimmed by 5 bases and J by 4 bases, leaving 9 bases between them. This CDR3 contains 13 residues.

This clonotype appeared many times. The chain recombines TRBV12-3 or TRBV12-4 with TRBJ1-3; the D is unclear. The CDR3 is 16 residues long. Trimming stripped 1 base from V and 4 bases from J, with 14 bases between. CDR3 region: CASSLVAAITGNTIYF. CDR3 DNA: TGTGCCAGCAGTTTAGTCGCAGCTATCACCGGAAACACCATATATTTT.

This clonotype occurred many times. V usage is TRBV20-1 and J usage is TRBJ1-6; D perhaps matches TRBD1 (6 bases). The CDR3 contains 15 residues. The ends were cut back, 0 bases at V and 10 bases at J, with 16 bases in the middle. Germline values: CDR1 DFQATT, CDR2 SNEGSKA (reference sequence). CDR3 nucleotide sequence: TGCAGTGCTAGAGATGGCAGGGGATTATTGTCACCCCTCCACTTT. Its translation: CSARDGRGLLSPLHF.

This clonotype was observed at least ten times. This sequence joins TRBV12-3 or TRBV12-4 and TRBJ2-3, with a weak D call TRBD2 (5 bases). The CDR3 length is 13 residues. V dropped 7 bases and J dropped 6 bases, with 14 bases sitting between them. CDR3 residues: CASTAQRRDTQYF. In nucleotides, the CDR3 is TGTGCCAGCACCGCGCAACGGAGGGATACGCAGTATTTT.

This clonotype showed up just a few times. V and J are TRBV7-2 and TRBJ2-5; D not resolved. The CDR3 has 12 amino acids. The germline V gene encodes CDR1 SGHTA and CDR2 FQGNSA. Trimming stripped 2 bases from V and 2 bases from J, with 3 bases between. The CDR3 sequence is CASSLTQETQYF. The CDR3, as DNA: TGTGCCAGCAGCTTAACGCAAGAGACCCAGTACTTC.

The sample holds many counts of this clonotype. The V call is TRBV4-2, the J call TRBJ2-3; 10 bases match TRBD1. The V gene's germline CDR1 is LGHNA and CDR2 YNFKEQ. The CDR3 consists of 16 residues. Trimming at V came to 4 bases and at J to 4 bases, leaving 8 bases not matched to a gene. CDR3 amino acids: CASSPSRDRGPDTQYF. The CDR3 coding sequence is TGTGCCAGCAGCCCTTCCCGGGACAGGGGCCCAGATACGCAGTATTTT.

This clonotype was recorded many times. The chain employs TRBV18 and TRBJ2-7; 12 bases are a match to TRBD2. The germline gives CDR1 KGHSH, CDR2 LQKENI. The CDR3 loop spans 17 amino acids. With 6 bases clipped from V and 0 bases from J, the junction kept 9 bases outside the gene matches. The DNA of the CDR3 is TGTGCCAGCTCGACACATCTAGCGGGGGGGCCCTCCTACGAGCAGTACTTC. Its translation: CASSTHLAGGPSYEQYF. Using reference TRBV18 and TRBJ2-7 for the parts outside the CDR3, the full variable domain is NAGVMQNPRHLVRRRGQEARLRCSPMKGHSHVYWYRQLPEEGLKFMVYLQKENIIDESGMPKERFSAEFPKEGPSILRIQQVVRGDSAAYFCASSTHLAGGPSYEQYFGPGTRLTVT.

There are a few counts of this clonotype. This chain uses TRBV20-1 with TRBJ2-5, with 10 bases aligning to TRBD2. The germline V gene has CDR1 DFQATT and CDR2 SNEGSKA (reference sequence). Trimming at V came to 3 bases and at J to 0 bases, leaving 7 bases not matched to a gene. This CDR3 region has 16 residues. CDR3: CSASDTSGAYQETQYF. DNA of the CDR3: TGCAGTGCTAGCGATACTAGCGGGGCCTACCAAGAGACCCAGTACTTC.

About this clonotype itself: This could be a read error, since a much larger clone is one nucleotide away. The V and J genes are TRBV29-1 and TRBJ2-1, with D possibly TRBD2 on 7 matching bases. CDR1 is SQVTM and CDR2 is ANQGSEA in the germline V gene. This CDR3 contains 13 residues. The CDR3 DNA sequence: TGCAGCGGACGGGGAGGGGGGCTCAATGAGCTGTTCTTC. Translating gives CSGRGGGLNELFF.

At least ten counts were recorded for this clonotype. This chain links TRBV20-1 with TRBJ2-7, with TRBD1 identical over 7 bases. V was clipped by 5 bases and J by 4 bases; unmatched bases: 14. CDR1 is DFQATT and CDR2 is SNEGSKA in the germline V gene (reference sequence). The CDR3 covers 15 residues. CDR3 residues: CSAQDRDNLAYEQYF. The CDR3 coding sequence is TGCAGTGCTCAAGACAGGGACAATTTAGCATACGAGCAGTACTTC.

This clonotype was seen many times. The J gene is TRBJ2-3, the V gene TRBV7-8; tentatively, D is TRBD2 (5 bases). Germline assignment: CDR1 SGHVS and CDR2 FQNEAQ. V was shortened by 5 bases and J by 3 bases, with 9 bases between the two germline ends. This CDR3 is 13 amino acids long. CDR3 sequence: CASSRPGTDTQYF. DNA for the CDR3: TGTGCCAGCAGCCGGCCGGGAACAGATACGCAGTATTTT.

The CDR3 bases are TGTGCCAGCAGCAAAGTAAAGCGGGAGCATGAGACCCAGTACTTC. Amino acid sequence: CASSKVKREHETQYF. The chain uses TRBV21-1 and TRBJ2-5; the table's D call, TRBD2, was not checked against the DNA. TRBV21-1 is a pseudogene segment. The CDR3 runs to 15 residues.

The chain is built from TRBV7-9 and TRBJ2-2, with 9 bases fitting TRBD2. Germline V CDR1 and CDR2: SEHNR, FQNEAQ (reference sequence). The V gene end was trimmed by 6 bases and the J gene end by 0 bases; junction bases not matched to a gene: 5. The CDR3 length is 16 residues. CDR3 sequence: CASRSSGGTNTGELFF. The CDR3 bases are TGTGCCAGCAGGTCCAGCGGGGGGACGAACACCGGGGAGCTGTTTTTT.

Ten or more counts support this clonotype. The V and J genes are TRBV20-1 and TRBJ1-1; D remains ambiguous. From germline, CDR1 is DFQATT and CDR2 SNEGSKA (reference sequence). Trimming took 0 bases from V and 1 from J, leaving 3 bases between them. The CDR3 length is 12 residues. The CDR3 loop reads CSARERNTEAFF. CDR3 sequence (DNA): TGCAGTGCTAGAGAACGGAACACTGAAGCTTTCTTT.

This clonotype occurred many times. The rearrangement joins TRBV5-1 to TRBJ2-7; D may be TRBD1 (5 bases). Deletions cut 7 bases from V and 1 base from J, with 6 bases between. Germline V gives CDR1 SGHRS, CDR2 YFSETQ. CDR3 size: 11 residues. The CDR3 reads CASAGSYEQYF. The CDR3 DNA reads TGCGCCAGCGCAGGGTCCTACGAGCAGTACTTC.